The 21 T cell receptor beta chains below all came from one sample that was sequenced in a study of blood T cell repertoires in COVID-19. Sequencing was performed with immunoSEQ multiplex PCR; in TCRdb, only in-frame clones are kept and a portion is missing. The sample has about 340,000 clones, roughly nine tenths seen once. Specimen: PBMCs or T cells enriched from blood (not recorded which). The receptors derive from a woman in her twenties or thirties who had recovered from COVID-19.

This clone was seen a single time. This chain uses TRBV5-6 with TRBJ2-7, with D perhaps TRBD1 (5 bases). V lost 4 bases and J lost 5, with 16 bases in between. Germline loops: CDR1 SGHDT, CDR2 YYEEEE. This CDR3 region has 14 residues. The CDR3 loop is CASSLTGMDDEQYF. The CDR3 DNA sequence: TGTGCCAGCAGCCTAACAGGTATGGACGACGAGCAGTACTTC.

This clone is a singleton in its sample. This rearrangement joins TRBV27 to TRBJ1-2; TRBD1 is a possible D gene (6 bases). This CDR3 region has 15 residues. Germline CDR1 MNHEY, CDR2 SMNVEV (reference sequence). Trimming left V 0 bases short and J 8 bases short, with 16 bases between. The CDR3 reads CASSLSFGRGWGYTF. The DNA of the CDR3 is TGTGCCAGCAGTTTATCGTTCGGCAGGGGTTGGGGCTACACCTTC.

The chain has TRBV3-1 (or the pseudogene TRBV3-2) and TRBJ1-4; 7 nucleotides match TRBD1. The germline CDR1 and CDR2 sequences are LGHDT and YNNKEL (reference sequence). The V segment lost 4 bases and the J segment 8 bases; nucleotides outside the gene matches: 13. This CDR3 has 16 amino acids. CDR3 protein: CASSPTGTVSVEKLFF. CDR3 DNA: TGTGCCAGCAGCCCGACCGGGACAGTCTCTGTCGAAAAACTGTTTTTT.

This chain uses TRBV18 with TRBJ1-5; no reliable D call. The ends were cut back, 2 bases at V and 8 bases at J, with 22 bases in the middle. Germline V gene lookup returns CDR1 KGHSH and CDR2 LQKENI. The CDR3 consists of 17 residues. The CDR3 spells CASSPFGLGLGGEPQHF. In nucleotides, the CDR3 is TGTGCCAGCTCACCATTCGGTTTGGGCCTTGGAGGAGAGCCCCAGCATTTT.

The gene calls are TRBV28 and TRBJ1-2, with TRBD1 matching 12 bases. J lost 4 bases, V lost 8 bases, and 2 bases had no gene match. This CDR3 region has 13 residues. Germline V gene lookup returns CDR1 MDHEN and CDR2 SYDVKM. The CDR3 sequence: CASSGQGAYGYTF. Written as DNA, the CDR3 is TGTGCCAGCTCGGGACAGGGGGCCTATGGCTACACCTTC.

The chain uses TRBV27 and TRBJ2-1; D is undetermined. CDR1 and CDR2 from the germline V gene are MNHEY and SMNVEV (reference sequence). This CDR3 is built from 15 residues. Trimming left V 6 bases short and J 5 bases short, with 17 bases between. CDR3 sequence: CASSRVLSWDNEQFF. CDR3 coding DNA: TGTGCCAGCAGCCGGGTCTTAAGTTGGGACAATGAGCAGTTCTTC.

The V and J genes are TRBV2 and TRBJ2-7; a possible D gene is TRBD2 (7 bases). This CDR3 comprises 15 residues. Germline V gene data show CDR1 as SNHLY and CDR2 as FYNNEI. Trimming cost V 6 bases and J 3 bases, with 18 bases left between them. CDR3 region: CASRPSRGGHYEQYF. The CDR3 DNA reads TGTGCCAGCAGGCCCTCAAGGGGGGGGCACTACGAGCAGTACTTC.

The V gene is TRBV24-1, the J gene TRBJ2-1; 10 bases agree with TRBD1. CDR3 length equals 16 residues. Unmatched junction bases numbered 5, after V lost 3 bases and J lost 4 bases. Germline CDR1 and CDR2: KGHDR and SFDVKD. The CDR3 is CATSDVTGGRYNEQFF. CDR3 sequence (DNA): TGTGCCACCAGTGATGTGACAGGGGGCAGGTACAATGAGCAGTTCTTC.

The rearrangement joins TRBV6-5 to TRBJ2-7, with TRBD1 as a possible D gene (6 bases). The germline V and J ends were trimmed by 5 bases and 4 bases, with 18 bases remaining between them. CDR3 size: 15 residues. Germline CDR1 and CDR2: MNHEY and SVGAGI. The CDR3 protein is CASSPREQGNYEQYF. Here the CDR3 DNA reads TGTGCCAGCAGTCCCCGTGAACAGGGTAATTACGAGCAGTACTTC.

This chain uses TRBV10-3 with TRBJ2-3, with 13 bases lining up with TRBD2. The CDR3 consists of 15 residues. From germline, CDR1 is ENHRY and CDR2 SYGVKD. The ends lost 7 bases at V and 5 bases at J; junction bases unmatched: 6. The CDR3 is CAITTSGGALDTQYF. Written as DNA, the CDR3 is TGTGCCATCACTACTAGCGGGGGGGCCTTAGATACGCAGTATTTT.

The CDR3 coding sequence is TGTGCCAGCAGCTTGGTAGCTAGCGGGTCCCTGAAGACCCAGTACTTC. Its translation is CASSLVASGSLKTQYF. This chain joins TRBV5-4 and TRBJ2-5; 8 nucleotides align to TRBD2. Trimming at V came to 0 bases and at J to 6 bases, leaving 10 bases not matched to a gene. The germline gives CDR1 SGHNT, CDR2 YYREEE (reference sequence). The CDR3 is 16 amino acids.

The rearrangement uses TRBV5-1 and TRBJ2-3; possibly TRBD1 for D (5 bases). Germline V lookup: CDR1 SGHRS, CDR2 YFSETQ. V was trimmed by 3 bases and J by 5 bases, leaving 7 bases between them. This CDR3 region has 12 residues. The CDR3 sequence: CASSSGRDTQYF. In DNA, the CDR3 is TGCGCCAGCAGCTCAGGGCGAGATACGCAGTATTTT.

The chain joins TRBV10-3 to TRBJ2-1, with 7 positions matching TRBD1. With 6 bases clipped from V and 6 bases from J, the junction kept 8 bases outside the gene matches. The CDR3 extends over 14 amino acids. The germline V gene has CDR1 ENHRY and CDR2 SYGVKD. The chain's CDR3 is CAIRRTGRPNEQFF. DNA of the CDR3: TGTGCCATCAGGAGGACAGGCAGACCCAATGAGCAGTTCTTC.

V and J are TRBV5-4 and TRBJ2-7; 12 positions match TRBD2. Germline CDR1 and CDR2: SGHNT and YYREEE (reference sequence). V shed 4 bases and J 2 bases; nucleotides not matched to a gene: 7. The CDR3 runs to 16 residues. The CDR3: CASSPGLAGSTYEQYF. The CDR3 nucleotides read TGTGCCAGCAGCCCAGGACTAGCGGGGAGTACCTACGAGCAGTACTTC.

This chain joins TRBV7-2 and TRBJ2-3; D is ambiguous. Germline V CDR1 and CDR2: SGHTA, FQGNSA. The CDR3 extends over 17 amino acids. V was trimmed by 5 bases and J by 0 bases, leaving 18 bases between them. The CDR3 spells CASSHPRRTLSTDTQYF. The CDR3 DNA reads TGTGCCAGCAGCCACCCCAGGCGTACCCTCAGCACAGATACGCAGTATTTT.

The chain uses TRBV6-1 and TRBJ1-1; D possibly corresponds to TRBD1 (5 bases). V was pared by 2 bases and J by 2 bases, with 12 bases between. Germline values: CDR1 MNHNS, CDR2 SASEGT. This CDR3 region has 15 residues. The CDR3 region has the DNA TGTGCCAGCAGTGAACGGGGGTCAAGTAACACTGAAGCTTTCTTT. Its protein product is CASSERGSSNTEAFF.

The chain recombines TRBV29-1 with TRBJ2-1; 7 bases agree with TRBD1. Trimming at V came to 7 bases and at J to 4 bases, leaving 4 bases not matched to a gene. The CDR3 sequence is 12 residues long. From germline, CDR1 is SQVTM and CDR2 ANQGSEA. The CDR3, as DNA: TGCAGCGCCGGGACAGCTTACAATGAGCAGTTCTTC. Its translation: CSAGTAYNEQFF.

The chain is built from TRBV27 and TRBJ1-3, with TRBD1 as a possible D gene (6 bases). From germline, CDR1 is MNHEY and CDR2 SMNVEV (reference sequence). Trimming took off 6 bases at V and 2 bases at J, with 20 bases between the two ends. This CDR3 has 17 residues. CDR3 DNA sequence: TGTGCCAGCAGGCGAACGAGGGACGGACAGACTGGAAACACCATATATTTT. Protein: CASRRTRDGQTGNTIYF.

J is TRBJ2-7 and V is TRBV3-1 (or the pseudogene TRBV3-2), with no clear D. Germline V CDR1 and CDR2: LGHDT, YNNKEL (reference sequence). V lost 6 bases, J lost 5 bases, and 8 bases lay in between. There are 11 residues in the CDR3. This chain's CDR3 is CASSLTDEQYF. The CDR3 DNA sequence: TGTGCCAGCAGTCTCACTGACGAGCAGTACTTC.

The V and J genes are TRBV30 and TRBJ1-5; D gene unclear. This CDR3 region has 13 residues. Germline V gene lookup returns CDR1 GTSNPN and CDR2 SVGIG (reference sequence). With 2 bases removed from V and 5 bases from J, the gap between germline ends came to 10 bases. CDR3 residues: CAWSTTWDQPQHF. The CDR3 DNA is TGTGCCTGGAGTACTACGTGGGATCAGCCCCAGCATTTT.

The CDR3 coding sequence is TGTGCCAGCAGTGAAGTACAGTTCGGCGCAACTAATGAAAAACTGTTTTTT. This encodes CASSEVQFGATNEKLFF. The V gene is TRBV6-1, the J gene TRBJ1-4, with D hard to call. The germline CDR1 and CDR2 sequences are MNHNS and SASEGT. Trimming pared 1 base from V and 0 bases from J, leaving 12 bases between. The CDR3 is made up of 17 amino acids.